The 16 T cell receptor beta chains reported below all come from one sample, sequenced in a study of T cell changes during pregnancy in multiple sclerosis. Some clones are missing from TCRdb's copy, which holds only in-frame ones; the method was immunoSEQ multiplex PCR. This sample carries over 50,000 clones, about nine tenths of them seen once, and the ten largest clones take roughly 2.1%. This specimen consisted of peripheral blood, obtained in the first trimester of pregnancy. The receptors shown here come from a female donor in good health, enrolled as a control in a pregnancy study.

This chain connects TRBV6-1 to TRBJ1-5; TRBD1 might be the D (6 bases). The V end was cut by 1 base, the J end by 5 bases, with 12 bases between. Germline-derived CDR1 and CDR2 are MNHNS and SASEGT. The CDR3 contains 15 residues. The CDR3, as DNA: TGTGCCAGCAGTGAAGGGCTCAGGGGAGATCAGCCCCAGCATTTT. Its translation: CASSEGLRGDQPQHF.

This clone turned up a few times. The V call is TRBV27, the J call TRBJ1-6, with 8 nucleotides matching TRBD1. Trimming removed 5 bases from V and 8 bases from J; junction bases left unmatched: 8. There are 15 residues in the CDR3. CDR1 and CDR2 from the germline V gene are MNHEY and SMNVEV (reference sequence). CDR3 sequence (DNA): TGTGCCAGCAGTCCGACCGGGACAGGCTATTCACCCCTCCACTTT. It specifies CASSPTGTGYSPLHF.

The V and J genes are TRBV7-9 and TRBJ2-7, with D possibly being TRBD1 (7 bases). The V gene's germline CDR1 is SEHNR and CDR2 FQNEAQ (reference sequence). The CDR3 is 14 amino acids. V shed 4 bases and J shed 1 base, with 11 bases lying between them. The CDR3 region is CASSSTGTSYEQYF. In DNA form, the CDR3 reads TGTGCCAGCAGCTCGACAGGGACTTCCTACGAGCAGTACTTC. The whole variable domain, filled in from reference TRBV7-9 and TRBJ2-7, reads DTGVSQNPRHKITKRGQNVTFRCDPISEHNRLYWYRQTLGQGPEFLTYFQNEAQLEKSRLLSDRFSAERPKGSFSTLEIQRTEQGDSAMYLCASSSTGTSYEQYFGPGTRLTVT.

This clone showed up just once. The CDR3 spells CASSWGTGARSYGYTF. CDR3 nucleotide sequence: TGTGCCAGCAGCTGGGGGACAGGGGCTCGGAGCTATGGCTACACCTTC. The chain combines TRBV5-6 with TRBJ1-2, with 10 bases that match TRBD1. Germline loops: CDR1 SGHDT, CDR2 YYEEEE. The trim removed 3 bases at V and 4 bases at J, leaving 9 bases unmatched. The CDR3 is 16 residues long.

This clone was seen just once. The chain employs TRBV15 and TRBJ2-7; 8 bases agree with TRBD2. Germline CDR1 is LNHNV and CDR2 is YYDKDF (reference sequence). Unmatched junction bases numbered 8, after V lost 3 bases and J lost 1 base. The CDR3 spans 16 residues. The CDR3 region is CATSSAGVAGSYEQYF. CDR3 bases: TGTGCCACCAGCAGTGCCGGGGTAGCGGGGTCCTACGAGCAGTACTTC.

J is TRBJ1-1 and V is TRBV9; the D gene is possibly TRBD1 (6 bases). This CDR3 is built from 14 residues. Trimming took off 3 bases at V and 1 base at J, with 10 bases between the two ends. Germline-derived CDR1 and CDR2 are SGDLS and YYNGEE. The chain's CDR3 is CASSGYRENTEAFF. Here the CDR3 DNA reads TGTGCCAGCAGCGGTTACAGGGAGAACACTGAAGCTTTCTTT.

The chain recombines TRBV28 with TRBJ1-2, with 9 bases lining up with TRBD1. V shed 5 bases and J 2 bases; nucleotides not matched to a gene: 6. Looked up from germline, CDR1 is MDHEN and CDR2 is SYDVKM. The CDR3 is 15 amino acids. This CDR3 reads CASSIYRGRNYGYTF. In nucleotides, the CDR3 is TGTGCCAGCAGTATATACAGGGGGCGGAACTATGGCTACACCTTC.

V usage is TRBV5-4 and J usage is TRBJ2-7; 9 bases match TRBD2. After removal of 0 bases from V and 2 bases from J, the junction contained 6 bases not matched to a gene. Germline lookup yields CDR1 SGHNT and CDR2 YYREEE (reference sequence). The CDR3 covers 16 residues. This CDR3 is CASSLDAGGVPYEQYF. The CDR3 DNA reads TGTGCCAGCAGCTTGGATGCGGGAGGGGTCCCCTACGAGCAGTACTTC.

The rearrangement uses TRBV7-8 and TRBJ1-4; D remains unclear. The V gene lost 4 bases and the J gene lost 8 bases, with 5 bases spanning the gap. The germline V gene has CDR1 SGHVS and CDR2 FQNEAQ. The CDR3 has 11 amino acids. The CDR3 DNA sequence: TGTGCCAGCAGCTCCCGGGAAAAACTGTTTTTT. This sequence encodes CASSSREKLFF.

This sequence joins TRBV7-9 and TRBJ2-2; D ambiguous. The germline V gene encodes CDR1 SEHNR and CDR2 FQNEAQ (reference sequence). CDR3 size: 14 residues. V was shortened by 4 bases and J by 6 bases, with 12 bases between the two germline ends. In DNA, the CDR3 is TGTGCCAGCAGCTCCCCGGCCGAGGCCGGGGAGCTGTTTTTT. Translation: CASSSPAEAGELFF.

The V and J genes are TRBV19 and TRBJ2-7, with a weak D call TRBD1 (5 bases). CDR3 length: 12 residues. Per the germline V gene, CDR1 is LNHDA and CDR2 is SQIVND (reference sequence). V shed 7 bases and J shed 5 bases, with 12 bases lying between them. The CDR3 here is CASKRTPDEQYF. CDR3 in DNA: TGTGCCAGTAAAAGGACACCCGACGAGCAGTACTTC.

The chain joins TRBV6-4 to TRBJ1-6; D gene unclear. Germline V lookup: CDR1 MRHNA, CDR2 SNTAGT. This CDR3 region has 14 residues. Trimming cost V 0 bases and J 7 bases, with 7 bases left between them. The CDR3: CASSDSNGNSPLHF. The CDR3 bases are TGTGCCAGCAGTGACTCTAACGGGAATTCACCCCTCCACTTT.

This chain uses TRBV18 with TRBJ2-7, with 9 bases that match TRBD1. V lost 6 bases, J lost 6 bases, and 15 bases stayed unmatched. The CDR3 runs 16 residues. CDR1 is KGHSH and CDR2 is LQKENI in the germline V gene. CDR3 DNA: TGTGCCAGCTCTGCTCGTCCAGGGACAGGGATGGGCGAGCAGTACTTC. Translation: CASSARPGTGMGEQYF. Combining the CDR3 with reference TRBV18 and TRBJ2-7 gives the whole variable domain NAGVMQNPRHLVRRRGQEARLRCSPMKGHSHVYWYRQLPEEGLKFMVYLQKENIIDESGMPKERFSAEFPKEGPSILRIQQVVRGDSAAYFCASSARPGTGMGEQYFGPGTRLTVT.

The V call is TRBV4-2, the J call TRBJ2-2; 9 bases fit TRBD1. Trimming took 1 base from V and 4 from J; bases not matched to a gene: 4. This CDR3 is 16 amino acids long. The germline V gene has CDR1 LGHNA and CDR2 YNFKEQ. This CDR3 reads CASSQGDRDGTGELFF. The CDR3 DNA follows: TGTGCCAGCAGCCAAGGGGACAGGGATGGCACCGGGGAGCTGTTTTTT.

This chain joins TRBV7-2 and TRBJ1-2; D gene ambiguous. V lost 5 bases and J 6 bases, leaving 13 bases between the germline ends. Looked up from germline, CDR1 is SGHTA and CDR2 is FQGNSA. The CDR3 totals 13 residues. The CDR3 spells CASSLTRSDGYTF. The CDR3 nucleotides are TGTGCCAGCAGCCTCACCCGGTCGGATGGCTACACCTTC.

In its sample, this clone was seen a few times. The CDR3 loop is CASSDGRAYTGELFF. DNA of the CDR3: TGCGCCAGCAGTGACGGGAGGGCCTACACCGGGGAGCTGTTTTTT. The chain couples TRBV10-2 to TRBJ2-2; 8 bases map to TRBD2. V lost 3 bases and J lost 3; bases outside the gene matches: 3. The CDR3 contains 15 residues. Germline CDR1 reads WSHSY; CDR2 reads SAAADI.